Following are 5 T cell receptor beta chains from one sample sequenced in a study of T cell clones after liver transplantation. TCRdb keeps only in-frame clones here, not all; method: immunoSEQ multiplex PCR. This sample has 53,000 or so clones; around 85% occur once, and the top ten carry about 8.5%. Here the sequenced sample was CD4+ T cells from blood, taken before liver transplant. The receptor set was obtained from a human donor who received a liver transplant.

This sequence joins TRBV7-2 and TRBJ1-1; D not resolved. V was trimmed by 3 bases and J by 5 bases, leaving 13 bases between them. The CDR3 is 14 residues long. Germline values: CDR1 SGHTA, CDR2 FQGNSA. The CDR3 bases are TGTGCCAGCAGCTTTGGTAATGTGAGAACTGAAGCTTTCTTT. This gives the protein CASSFGNVRTEAFF.

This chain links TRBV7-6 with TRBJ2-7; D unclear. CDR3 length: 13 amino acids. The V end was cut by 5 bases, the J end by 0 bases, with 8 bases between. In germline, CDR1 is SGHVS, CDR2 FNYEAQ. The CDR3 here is CASSAPSSYEQYF. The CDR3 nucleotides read TGTGCCAGCAGCGCTCCCAGCTCCTACGAGCAGTACTTC.

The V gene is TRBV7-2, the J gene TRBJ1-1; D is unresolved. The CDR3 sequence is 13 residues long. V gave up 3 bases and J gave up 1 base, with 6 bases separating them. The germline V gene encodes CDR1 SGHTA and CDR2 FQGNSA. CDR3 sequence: CASSFQENTEAFF. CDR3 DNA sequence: TGTGCCAGCAGCTTTCAAGAGAACACTGAAGCTTTCTTT.

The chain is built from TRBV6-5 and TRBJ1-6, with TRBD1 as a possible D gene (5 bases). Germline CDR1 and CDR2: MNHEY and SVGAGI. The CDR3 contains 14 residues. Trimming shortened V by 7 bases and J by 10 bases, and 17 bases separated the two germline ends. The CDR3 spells CASKEGRGHSPLHF. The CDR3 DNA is TGTGCCAGCAAAGAGGGCCGTGGACACTCACCCCTCCACTTT.

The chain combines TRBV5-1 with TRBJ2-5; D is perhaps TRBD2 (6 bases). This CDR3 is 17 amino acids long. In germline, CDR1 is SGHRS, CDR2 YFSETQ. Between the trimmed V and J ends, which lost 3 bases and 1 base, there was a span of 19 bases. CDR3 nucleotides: TGCGCCAGCAGCTCCTTGACCGGGACTCCGGGCCAAGAGACCCAGTACTTC. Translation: CASSSLTGTPGQETQYF.